This T cell receptor (beta chain) was documented in a study of cytomegalovirus exposure and HLA in healthy donors. Turning to the study itself: A subsequent analysis reported that the 120 validation repertoires were produced on the same platform that had also been used for the roughly 700 first-cohort repertoires.

The repertoire was sequenced with immunoSEQ multiplex PCR; TCRdb's copy has only in-frame clones and lacks some. The sample carries about 150,000 clones, almost 85% recorded once. In regard to this clone: What it binds is unknown.

With 5 bases removed from V and 5 bases from J, the gap between germline ends came to 17 bases. Germline values: CDR1 SGHAT, CDR2 FQDESV (reference sequence). The length of the CDR3 is 15 residues. Study results and caveats: 164 TCR beta chains were listed as cytomegalovirus-associated.

Sequencing used PBMCs. The TCR was taken from a man aged 30-40 years in good health and CMV-seropositive. The J gene is TRBJ2-3, the V gene TRBV11-1, with D perhaps TRBD2 (6 bases). The CDR3 is CASSLGRGKGDTQYF. For the CDR3, the DNA is TGTGCCAGCAGCCTAGGCCGGGGGAAGGGAGATACGCAGTATTTT.